This passage covers 16 T cell receptor beta chains from one sample sequenced in a study of tumor and adjacent non-tumor tissue in lung cancer. Three rounds of nested PCR, following a modified ARM-PCR protocol, produced the TCRbeta library. TCRdb re-derived calls from the multiplex PCR reads in MiXCR, one entry per CDR3 protein. The sample lists about 86,000 distinct CDR3 sequences, around 76% seen once, with just over 20% in the top ten. No cell sorting was done before RNA was extracted from the tissue. This non-tumor lung sample came from over 3 cm beyond the tumor edge. The specimen sequenced was distant non-tumor lung tissue. These receptors all come from a woman in her fifties or sixties with non-small cell lung cancer.

A remark on this clonotype: This CDR3 fails to terminate in the conserved phenylalanine or tryptophan, so it likely reflects a read error. The chain has TRBV6-5 and TRBJ2-2, with TRBD2 matching 8 bases. Germline V gene data show CDR1 as MNHEY and CDR2 as SVGAGI. The CDR3 sequence is 14 residues long. The CDR3 here is CSSGVSGTAGELFL. Here the CDR3 DNA reads TGTTCCAGCGGGGTTAGCGGGACGGCCGGGGAGCTGTTTCTT.

This clonotype was picked up one time. At one end the junction does not follow the germline gene, possibly because of a read error. This rearrangement joins TRBV30 to TRBJ1-6; D gene uncertain. This CDR3 spans 15 amino acids. Germline CDR1 and CDR2: GTSNPN and SVGIG (reference sequence). CDR3 coding DNA: TGTGCCTGTAGGCTCCTAAGTGGAGGTGGTTCACCTCTCCACTTT. Translation: CACRLLSGGGSPLHF.

This clonotype appeared a few times. The chain links TRBV30 to TRBJ2-7; 7 bases agree with TRBD2. The ends lost 3 bases at V and 7 bases at J; junction bases unmatched: 6. The V gene's germline CDR1 is GTSNPN and CDR2 SVGIG (reference sequence). The CDR3 runs 12 residues. The CDR3 sequence is CAWSGGNHEQYF. DNA of the CDR3: TGTGCCTGGAGCGGGGGGAACCATGAGCAGTACTTC.

This clonotype has a single count. One junction end disagrees with the germline gene, perhaps due to a read error. J is TRBJ2-6 and V is TRBV6-2 or TRBV6-3, with 7 bases lining up with TRBD1. This CDR3 is 15 amino acids long. CDR1 and CDR2 from the germline V gene are MNHEY and SVGEGT. DNA for the CDR3: TGTGCCAGCGGTTGGGACAGCTTTGGGGCCAACGTCCTGACTTTT. Translating it yields CASGWDSFGANVLTF.

With regard to this clonotype: The junction differs from germline at one of its ends, possibly a read error. V is TRBV11-2 and J is TRBJ2-7; D is unclear. CDR1 is SGHAT, CDR2 FQNNGV, per germline. This CDR3 region has 14 residues. This CDR3 is CASSLTDTAYEHFF. As DNA, the CDR3 is TGTGCCAGCAGCCTGACCGACACTGCCTACGAGCACTTCTTC.

On this clonotype itself: Germline and junction disagree at one end, which may indicate a read error. The chain links TRBV4-2 to TRBJ2-3, with D possibly TRBD1 on 5 matching bases. Germline V gives CDR1 LGHNA, CDR2 YNFKEQ. The CDR3 covers 15 residues. In nucleotides, the CDR3 is TGTGCCTGCAGCCAAGAGATAGGCAACAGGGATACGCAGTATTTT. Translating it yields CACSQEIGNRDTQYF.

This clonotype was seen ten or more times. The chain links TRBV6-5 to TRBJ2-3, with 14 bases matching TRBD2. Germline CDR1 MNHEY, CDR2 SVGAGI. Germline trimming cut 5 bases from V and 6 bases from J; bases unmatched to any gene: 7. This CDR3 is 16 amino acids long. CDR3 in amino acids: CASSVGLAGVPDTQYF. The CDR3 DNA reads as TGTGCCAGCAGTGTGGGACTAGCGGGAGTACCGGATACGCAGTATTTT.

About this clonotype: This is likely a read error, given that the CDR3 carries no conserved phenylalanine or tryptophan at its end. The chain carries TRBV6-1 and TRBJ2-7; D is undetermined. This CDR3 spans 12 amino acids. With 6 bases removed from V and 7 bases from J, the gap between germline ends came to 13 bases. Germline V gives CDR1 MNHNS, CDR2 SASEGT. The chain's CDR3 is CASSYIRLEQYL. The CDR3 DNA reads as TGTGCCAGCAGCTACATCAGATTAGAGCAGTACTTA.

This clonotype showed up many times. The rearrangement uses TRBV10-3 and TRBJ1-6; tentative D call: TRBD1 (6 bases). CDR1 is ENHRY, CDR2 SYGVKD, per germline. Trimming took 5 bases from V and 6 from J, leaving 14 bases between them. The CDR3 length is 15 residues. CDR3 coding DNA: TGTGCCATCAGTCCCGGACAGCCCCTTAATTCACCCCTCCACTTT. This translates into CAISPGQPLNSPLHF.

This clonotype was counted ten times or more. The chain employs TRBV20-1 and TRBJ2-2; D not resolved. The CDR3 runs 11 residues. Germline assignment: CDR1 DFQATT and CDR2 SNEGSKA (reference sequence). The ends were cut back, 6 bases at V and 2 bases at J, with 4 bases in the middle. CDR3 amino acids: CSARNTGELFF. Here the CDR3 DNA reads TGCAGTGCGAGAAACACCGGGGAGCTGTTTTTT.

As concerns this clonotype: A single base separates this from a much larger clone, so it may be a read error. The chain combines TRBV20-1 with TRBJ2-7; no definite D call. CDR1 is DFQATT, CDR2 SNEGSKA, per germline (reference sequence). This CDR3 contains 12 residues. V lost 4 bases and J 3 bases, leaving 10 bases between the germline ends. The CDR3 here is CSAKPQNYEQYF. The CDR3 DNA follows: TGCAGTGCTAAGCCCCAGAACTACGAGCAGTACTTC.

With regard to this clonotype: At one end the junction does not follow the germline gene, possibly because of a read error. The chain carries TRBV29-1 and TRBJ1-1; D ambiguous. The CDR3 consists of 12 residues. Germline V lookup: CDR1 SQVTM, CDR2 ANQGSEA. The CDR3 loop is CNVVLTTEGAFF. The CDR3 DNA follows: TGCAACGTTGTTCTAACGACTGAGGGCGCTTTCTTT.

In the case of this clonotype: One junction end does not reproduce the germline sequence, and a read error may be involved. The V and J genes are TRBV6-5 and TRBJ1-5, with a possible D match to TRBD1 (6 bases). CDR3 length equals 13 residues. The germline V gene encodes CDR1 MNHEY and CDR2 SVGAGI. The CDR3 DNA reads TGTACCAGCAGCCCATACAGGGATCAGCCCCAGCATTTT. Amino acid sequence: CTSSPYRDQPQHF.

As for this clonotype: At one end, the junction sequence differs from germline, possibly due to a read error. The chain is built from TRBV6-5 and TRBJ2-1; D is possibly TRBD2 (6 bases). The germline gives CDR1 MNHEY, CDR2 SVGAGI. The CDR3 spans 16 residues. Written as DNA, the CDR3 is TGTGCCAACAGTTACTCAGTGACGGGGGATTACAATGAGCAGTTCTTC. It encodes CANSYSVTGDYNEQFF.

This chain connects TRBV12-3 or TRBV12-4 to TRBJ2-7; D unclear. This CDR3 has 12 residues. Deletions cut 6 bases from V and 5 bases from J, with 11 bases between. CDR3 coding DNA: TGTGCCAGCAGCATGCCCGGTGACGAGCAGTACTTC. Its translation: CASSMPGDEQYF.

On this clonotype itself: One junction end disagrees with the germline gene, perhaps due to a read error. The chain couples TRBV6-2 or TRBV6-3 to TRBJ1-1; TRBD1 might be the D (6 bases). The germline V gene encodes CDR1 MNHEY and CDR2 SVGEGT. There are 13 residues in the CDR3. The CDR3 loop is CTSSRPGETEAFF. The CDR3 nucleotides read TGTACCAGCAGTCGACCAGGGGAAACTGAGGCTTTCTTT.